This record concerns one TCR beta chain sequence. The V end lost 7 bases, the J end lost 4 bases, and 13 bases lay between the germline ends. The CDR3 is made up of 13 amino acids. Survey-level immunoSEQ sequencing profiled the TCR beta repertoire. This table comes from immunoSEQ multiplex PCR, and its TCRdb copy is limited to in-frame clones, with some not included. The data contain approximately 70,000 clones, 93% of them singletons. The chain combines TRBV12-3 or TRBV12-4 with TRBJ2-5; D may be TRBD1 (6 bases). The receptor was derived from a man aged 35-49 years with rheumatoid arthritis. Source material: PBMCs. DNA for the CDR3: TGTGCCAGCACCCCGACAGGAGGAGAGACCCAGTACTTC. Translating it yields CASTPTGGETQYF.